One and the same sample provided the 14 T cell receptor beta chains below, sequenced in a study of T cell repertoires in ileal Crohn's disease. Specified time point: neoterminal ileum biopsy at postoperative endoscopy, about 6 months after surgery. The method was immunoSEQ multiplex PCR; TCRdb's version includes in-frame clones alone and lacks a portion of them. The sample comprises roughly 3,900 clones, roughly 78% of which are singletons, and around 13% rests with the top ten. Sequenced material: ileal tissue. These receptors were obtained from an adult with Crohn's disease.

The chain employs TRBV6-6 and TRBJ1-1, with 11 bases lining up with TRBD1. The CDR3 sequence is 16 residues long. Trimming took 4 bases from V and 6 from J; bases not matched to a gene: 10. The germline gives CDR1 MNHNY, CDR2 SVGAGI (reference sequence). CDR3 coding DNA: TGTGCCAGCAGTTTTGGGTCTGGACAGGGGGCCTCTGAAGCTTTCTTT. It yields the protein CASSFGSGQGASEAFF.

The rearrangement links TRBV11-2 to TRBJ2-3; 12 positions match TRBD2. This CDR3 comprises 18 residues. The germline V gene has CDR1 SGHAT and CDR2 FQNNGV. The V segment lost 5 bases and the J segment 6 bases; nucleotides outside the gene matches: 15. The DNA of the CDR3 is TGTGCCAGCAGCATACGGCTTAGCGGGCTAGCGGGGGGGGATACGCAGTATTTT. Protein product: CASSIRLSGLAGGDTQYF.

The chain recombines TRBV9 with TRBJ2-5; maybe TRBD2 (6 bases). Germline V gives CDR1 SGDLS, CDR2 YYNGEE. This CDR3 is 16 amino acids long. V was clipped by 3 bases and J by 4 bases, with 19 bases between them. The CDR3 loop reads CASSAPPEGNGETQYF. CDR3 nucleotide sequence: TGTGCCAGCAGCGCTCCGCCGGAGGGGAACGGAGAGACCCAGTACTTC.

The chain has TRBV11-2 and TRBJ2-2; 8 bases agree with TRBD2. V shed 4 bases and J 2 bases; nucleotides not matched to a gene: 6. Germline CDR1 is SGHAT and CDR2 is FQNNGV. The CDR3 loop spans 16 amino acids. The CDR3 DNA follows: TGTGCCAGCAGCTCGGGGGGGGGAACAAACACCGGGGAGCTGTTTTTT. Its translation: CASSSGGGTNTGELFF.

This rearrangement joins TRBV2 to TRBJ2-7, with 7 bases that match TRBD2. Germline V gives CDR1 SNHLY, CDR2 FYNNEI. Trimming at V came to 5 bases and at J to 7 bases, leaving 17 bases not matched to a gene. CDR3 size: 16 residues. The CDR3 DNA reads TGTGCCAGCAGTTTCGCCCGGGAGGCCTCCTACGCGGAGCAGTACTTC. Its protein product is CASSFAREASYAEQYF. Full variable domain (rest looked up from reference TRBV2 and TRBJ2-7): EPEVTQTPSHQVTQMGQEVILRCVPISNHLYFYWYRQILGQKVEFLVSFYNNEISEKSEIFDDQFSVERPDGSNFTLKIRSTKLEDSAMYFCASSFAREASYAEQYFGPGTRLTVT.

V usage is TRBV28 and J usage is TRBJ1-3; TRBD1 matches 7 bases. CDR3 size: 14 residues. The V and J ends lost 6 bases and 3 bases, in that order; junction bases with no gene match: 5. Per germline, CDR1 MDHEN and CDR2 SYDVKM. The CDR3 region has the DNA TGTGCCAGCAGCTCGCAGGGGGGTGGAAACACCATATATTTT. Protein: CASSSQGGGNTIYF.

The chain employs TRBV7-3 and TRBJ2-1; tentative D call: TRBD2 (6 bases). This CDR3 comprises 14 residues. In germline, CDR1 is SGHTA, CDR2 FQGTGA. V was trimmed by 4 bases and J by 8 bases, leaving 15 bases between them. The CDR3 protein is CASSSSGGLDEQFF. The CDR3 coding sequence is TGTGCCAGCAGCTCCTCTGGGGGGTTAGATGAGCAGTTCTTC.

The chain is built from TRBV14 and TRBJ1-5, with TRBD1 matching 11 bases. There are 22 residues in the CDR3. The ends lost 6 bases at V and 0 bases at J; junction bases unmatched: 22. The germline gives CDR1 SGHDN, CDR2 FVKESK. The CDR3 bases are TGTGCCAGCAGACCCGGACAGGGGGCACATCCCCAACCCACATATAGCAATCAGCCCCAGCATTTT. Its protein is CASRPGQGAHPQPTYSNQPQHF. Filled out from reference TRBV14 and TRBJ1-5, the complete variable domain reads EAGVTQFPSHSVIEKGQTVTLRCDPISGHDNLYWYRRVMGKEIKFLLHFVKESKQDESGMPNNRFLAERTGGTYSTLKVQPAELEDSGVYFCASRPGQGAHPQPTYSNQPQHFGDGTRLSIL.

The V and J genes are TRBV7-9 and TRBJ2-5; 7 bases align to TRBD1. The germline gives CDR1 SEHNR, CDR2 FQNEAQ (reference sequence). This CDR3 is built from 14 residues. J lost 0 bases, V lost 4 bases, and 2 bases had no gene match. The CDR3 region has the DNA TGTGCCAGCAGCTGGGGGACAGACCAAGAGACCCAGTACTTC. Protein product: CASSWGTDQETQYF.

The chain is built from TRBV5-5 and TRBJ1-2; weak D call: TRBD1 (5 bases). This CDR3 region has 17 residues. The ends were cut back, 0 bases at V and 3 bases at J, with 18 bases in the middle. The germline V gene encodes CDR1 SGHKS and CDR2 YYEKEE (reference sequence). The CDR3 loop is CASSLDLRGIGDYGYTF. DNA of the CDR3: TGTGCCAGCAGCTTGGACCTTCGGGGGATTGGGGACTATGGCTACACCTTC.

The table lists this clone with a count of one. The sample has other DNA sequences that encode this CDR3 too. V is TRBV4-3 and J is TRBJ1-6, with 7 bases matching TRBD1. Looked up from germline, CDR1 is LGHNA and CDR2 is YSLEER. Germline trimming cut 0 bases from V and 13 bases from J; bases unmatched to any gene: 9. The CDR3 is 15 residues long. Here the CDR3 reads CASSQDEGAWSPLHF. In DNA, the CDR3 is TGCGCCAGCAGCCAAGATGAGGGGGCTTGGTCGCCCCTCCACTTT.

The V and J genes are TRBV7-2 and TRBJ1-6, with D possibly TRBD1 on 5 matching bases. CDR3 length equals 15 residues. Germline V gives CDR1 SGHTA, CDR2 FQGNSA. Between the trimmed V and J ends, which lost 3 bases and 7 bases, there was a span of 13 bases. The CDR3 DNA reads TGTGCCAGCAGCTTGGGGGGACTTGGGAATTCACCCCTCCACTTT. Encoded protein: CASSLGGLGNSPLHF.

The chain uses TRBV7-9 and TRBJ1-5; D unclear. Trimming removed 5 bases from V and 1 base from J, with 18 bases in between. The CDR3 spans 17 residues. Germline V gene data show CDR1 as SEHNR and CDR2 as FQNEAQ (reference sequence). CDR3 DNA sequence: TGTGCCAGCAGCCAACGCCCCGGAGAGAGAAGCAATCAGCCCCAGCATTTT. It specifies CASSQRPGERSNQPQHF.

This chain links TRBV2 with TRBJ1-2; TRBD1 might be the D (6 bases). Germline V gives CDR1 SNHLY, CDR2 FYNNEI. The V gene lost 7 bases and the J gene lost 8 bases, with 20 bases spanning the gap. The CDR3 loop spans 14 amino acids. The DNA for the CDR3 is TGTGCCAGCACTCCCTCTCGGGGGGCTGTCGGCTACACCTTC. It encodes CASTPSRGAVGYTF.